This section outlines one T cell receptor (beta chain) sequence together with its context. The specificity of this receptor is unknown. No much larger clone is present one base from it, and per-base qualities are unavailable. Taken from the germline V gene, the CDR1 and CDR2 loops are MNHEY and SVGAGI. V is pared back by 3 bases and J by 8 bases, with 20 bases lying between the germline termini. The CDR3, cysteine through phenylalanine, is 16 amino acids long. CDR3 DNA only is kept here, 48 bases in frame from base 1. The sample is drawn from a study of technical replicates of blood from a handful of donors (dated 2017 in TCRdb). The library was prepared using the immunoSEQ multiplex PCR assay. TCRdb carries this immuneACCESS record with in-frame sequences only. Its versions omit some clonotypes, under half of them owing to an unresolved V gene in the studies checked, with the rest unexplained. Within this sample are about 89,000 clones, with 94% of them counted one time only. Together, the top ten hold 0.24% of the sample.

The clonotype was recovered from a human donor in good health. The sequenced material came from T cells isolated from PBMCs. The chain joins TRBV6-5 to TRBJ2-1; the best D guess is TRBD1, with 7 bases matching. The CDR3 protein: CASSYEEGGAGYEQFF. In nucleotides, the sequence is TGTGCCAGCAGTTATGAAGAAGGGGGCGCGGGATATGAGCAGTTCTTC.